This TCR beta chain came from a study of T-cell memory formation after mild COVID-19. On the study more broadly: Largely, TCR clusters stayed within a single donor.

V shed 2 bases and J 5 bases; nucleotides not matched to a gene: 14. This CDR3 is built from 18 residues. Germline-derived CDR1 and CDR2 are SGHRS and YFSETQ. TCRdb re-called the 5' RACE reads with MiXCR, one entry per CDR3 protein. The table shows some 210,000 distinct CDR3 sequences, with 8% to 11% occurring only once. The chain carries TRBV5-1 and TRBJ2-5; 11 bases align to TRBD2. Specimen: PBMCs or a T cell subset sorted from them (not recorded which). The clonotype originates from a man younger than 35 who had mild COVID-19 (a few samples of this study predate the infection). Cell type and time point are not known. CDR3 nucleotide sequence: TGCGCCAGCAGCTTCGCAGGGACTAGCGGCCGGCACGGTGAGACCCAGTACTTC. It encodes CASSFAGTSGRHGETQYF. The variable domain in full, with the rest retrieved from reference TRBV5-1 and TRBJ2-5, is KAGVTQTPRYLIKTRGQQVTLSCSPISGHRSVSWYQQTPGQGLQFLFEYFSETQRNKGNFPGRFSGRQFSNSRSEMNVSTLELGDSALYLCASSFAGTSGRHGETQYFGPGTRLLVL.